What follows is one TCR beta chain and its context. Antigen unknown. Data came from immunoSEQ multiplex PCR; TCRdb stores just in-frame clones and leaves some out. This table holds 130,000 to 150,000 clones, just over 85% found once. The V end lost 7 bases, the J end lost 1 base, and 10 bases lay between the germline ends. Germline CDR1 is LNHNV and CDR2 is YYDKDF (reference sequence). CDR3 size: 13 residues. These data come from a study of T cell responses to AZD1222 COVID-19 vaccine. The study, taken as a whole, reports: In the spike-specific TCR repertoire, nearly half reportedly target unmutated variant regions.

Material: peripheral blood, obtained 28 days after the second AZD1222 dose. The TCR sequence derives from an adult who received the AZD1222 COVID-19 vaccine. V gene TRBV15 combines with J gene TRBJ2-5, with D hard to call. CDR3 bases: TGTGCCACCACCCGACTCCGCCAAGAGACCCAGTACTTC. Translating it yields CATTRLRQETQYF. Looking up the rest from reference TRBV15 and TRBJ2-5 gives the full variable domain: DAMVIQNPRYQVTQFGKPVTLSCSQTLNHNVMYWYQQKSSQAPKLLFHYYDKDFNNEADTPDNFQSRRPNTSFCFLDIRSPGLGDTAMYLCATTRLRQETQYFGPGTRLLVL.